This TCR beta chain was identified in a study of blood T cell repertoires in COVID-19. The germline V gene encodes CDR1 MNHEY and CDR2 SVGEGT. This CDR3 is 18 amino acids long. J was trimmed by 3 bases and V by 5 bases; bases with no gene match: 14. TCRdb's copy holds only in-frame clones and misses some; the assay was immunoSEQ multiplex PCR. The sample carries 90,000 or so clones, around 80% recorded once. The sequenced material came from peripheral blood. The chain couples TRBV6-2 or TRBV6-3 to TRBJ2-4, with 9 bases aligning to TRBD1. The origin of this receptor is a man in his 60s with acute or convalescent COVID-19. Written as DNA, the CDR3 is TGTGCCAGCAGTGACGACAGGGGGGGAGCCCACGGCAAAAACATTCAGTACTTC. This encodes CASSDDRGGAHGKNIQYF.